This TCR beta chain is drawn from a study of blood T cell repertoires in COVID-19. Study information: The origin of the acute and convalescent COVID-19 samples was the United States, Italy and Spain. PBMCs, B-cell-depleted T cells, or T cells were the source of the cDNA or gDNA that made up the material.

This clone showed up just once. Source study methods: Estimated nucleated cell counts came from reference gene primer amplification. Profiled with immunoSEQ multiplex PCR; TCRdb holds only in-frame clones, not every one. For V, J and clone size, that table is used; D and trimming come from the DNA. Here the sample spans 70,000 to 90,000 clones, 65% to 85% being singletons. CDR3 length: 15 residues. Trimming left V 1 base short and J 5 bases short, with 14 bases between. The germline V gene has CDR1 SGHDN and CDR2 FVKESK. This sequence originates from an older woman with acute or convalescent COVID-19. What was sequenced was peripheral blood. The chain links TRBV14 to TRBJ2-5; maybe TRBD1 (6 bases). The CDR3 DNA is TGTGCCAGCAGCCAAGTCTCTGGGACAAAGGAGACCCAGTACTTC. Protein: CASSQVSGTKETQYF.